Sequencing of this T cell receptor (beta chain) was carried out in a study of T-cell memory formation after mild COVID-19. The CDR3 totals 14 residues. Trimming removed 2 bases from V and 3 bases from J, with 8 bases in between. Germline V gene lookup returns CDR1 MNHEY and CDR2 SVGEGT. TCRdb redid the calling of the 5' RACE reads with MiXCR, one entry per CDR3 protein. This repertoire shows 350,000 to 450,000 distinct CDR3 sequences, 13% to 15% found once; its top ten account for approximately 20%. In the case of this clonotype: Its antigen is not identified.

Points from the study as a whole: Some clones that responded turned up in pre-infection memory, which suggests that cross-reactive memory joined in. While clones contracting from day 15 to 85 were balanced between CD4 and CD8, later expanders leaned CD4+.

The sequence came from a man between 18 and 29 years old who had mild COVID-19 (a few samples of this study predate the infection). Cell type and time point are not known. The sample taken for sequencing was PBMCs or a T cell subset sorted from them (not recorded which). V gene TRBV6-2 or TRBV6-3 combines with J gene TRBJ1-3; D is undetermined. The CDR3 sequence is CASSYPGLGNTIYF. The CDR3, as DNA: TGTGCCAGCAGTTACCCCGGGCTTGGAAACACCATATATTTT.